This T cell receptor beta chain was documented in a study of shared clonotypes between healthy human individuals. Overall study context: Each donor's CD4 naive and CD4 memory cells filled three plates apiece, CD8 naive two, and CD8 memory one. Overall study findings and caveats: Clonotypes shared by all four donors outscored non-shared clonotypes in generation probability. Naive subsets generally exceeded memory subsets in estimated richness.

Genomic DNA belonging to each subset was distributed in equal measure over several immunoSEQ plates. Repertoires were generated with immunoSEQ multiplex PCR, while TCRdb's copy carries only in-frame clones and drops some. The data show about 690,000 clones, roughly 88% seen once. Germline assignment: CDR1 MNHEY and CDR2 SMNVEV (reference sequence). The CDR3 spans 16 residues. V was pared by 0 bases and J by 2 bases, with 3 bases of the junction left unmatched. In regard to this clone: Its target is not known.

The receptor was derived from a man in his late teens or twenties in good health. Some clones in this sample may be carry-over from other donors' samples. The sample comprised memory CD8+ T cells from PBMCs. Subset in this sample: CD45RO+ cells pooled with CCR7-negative TemRA cells. V and J are TRBV27 and TRBJ2-1; 8 positions match TRBD2. This CDR3 is CASSLSSGTPYNEQFF. The CDR3 DNA sequence: TGTGCCAGCAGTTTATCTAGCGGGACTCCCTACAATGAGCAGTTCTTC.